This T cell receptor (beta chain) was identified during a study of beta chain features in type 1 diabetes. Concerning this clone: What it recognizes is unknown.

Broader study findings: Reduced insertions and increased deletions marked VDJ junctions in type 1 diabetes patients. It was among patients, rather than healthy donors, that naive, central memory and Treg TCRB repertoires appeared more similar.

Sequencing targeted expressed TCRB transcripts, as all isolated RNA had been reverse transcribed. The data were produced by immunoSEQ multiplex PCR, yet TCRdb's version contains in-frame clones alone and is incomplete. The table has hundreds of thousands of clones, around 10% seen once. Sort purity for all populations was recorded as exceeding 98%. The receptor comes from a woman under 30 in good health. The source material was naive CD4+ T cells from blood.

CDR3 residues: CASSRPGTGRRTYEQYF. The CDR3 DNA follows: TGTGCCAGCAGCCGTCCCGGGACAGGGCGGAGGACCTACGAGCAGTACTTC. The chain recombines TRBV11-2 with TRBJ2-7; 9 nucleotides match TRBD1. V shed 5 bases and J 2 bases; nucleotides not matched to a gene: 13. The CDR3 length is 17 residues. Germline assignment: CDR1 SGHAT and CDR2 FQNNGV.